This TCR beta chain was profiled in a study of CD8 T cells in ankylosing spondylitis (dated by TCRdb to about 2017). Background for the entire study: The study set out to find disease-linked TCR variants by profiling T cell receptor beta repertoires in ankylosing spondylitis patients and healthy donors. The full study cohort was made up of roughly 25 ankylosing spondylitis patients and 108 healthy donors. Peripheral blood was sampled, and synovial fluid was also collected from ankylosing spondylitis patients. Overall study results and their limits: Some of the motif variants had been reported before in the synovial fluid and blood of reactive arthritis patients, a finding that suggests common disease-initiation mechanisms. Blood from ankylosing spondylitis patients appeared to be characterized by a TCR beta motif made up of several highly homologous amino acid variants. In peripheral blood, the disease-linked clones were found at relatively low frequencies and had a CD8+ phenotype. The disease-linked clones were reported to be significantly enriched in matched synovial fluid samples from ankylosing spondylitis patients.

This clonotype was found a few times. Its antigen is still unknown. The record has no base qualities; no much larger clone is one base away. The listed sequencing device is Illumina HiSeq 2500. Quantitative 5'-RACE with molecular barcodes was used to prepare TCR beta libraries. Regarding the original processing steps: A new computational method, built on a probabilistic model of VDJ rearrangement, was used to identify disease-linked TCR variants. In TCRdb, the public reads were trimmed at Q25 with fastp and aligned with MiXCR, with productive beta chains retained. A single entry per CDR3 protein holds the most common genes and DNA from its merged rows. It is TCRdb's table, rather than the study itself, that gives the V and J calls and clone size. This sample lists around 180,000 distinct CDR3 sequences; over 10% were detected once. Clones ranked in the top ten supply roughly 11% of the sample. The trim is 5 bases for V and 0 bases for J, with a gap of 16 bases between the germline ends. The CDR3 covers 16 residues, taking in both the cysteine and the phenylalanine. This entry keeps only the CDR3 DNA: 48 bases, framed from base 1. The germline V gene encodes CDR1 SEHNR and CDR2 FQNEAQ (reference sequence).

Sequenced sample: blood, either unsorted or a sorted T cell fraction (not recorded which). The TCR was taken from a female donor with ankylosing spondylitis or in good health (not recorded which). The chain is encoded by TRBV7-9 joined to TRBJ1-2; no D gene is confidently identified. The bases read TGTGCCAGCAGCCGGACCGGAGGCCGTACTAACTATGGCTACACCTTC. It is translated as CASSRTGGRTNYGYTF.